This T cell receptor beta chain was sequenced during a study of blood T cell repertoires in COVID-19. Study-level background: Italy, Spain and the United States were the sources of the convalescent and acute COVID-19 samples. PBMCs, B-cell-depleted T cells, or T cells were the source of the cDNA or gDNA that made up the material.

In the original processing: The authors estimated nucleated cell counts from reference gene primer amplification. The assay was immunoSEQ multiplex PCR, and TCRdb's table has in-frame clones only and misses some. V, J and clone size are those of that table, while D and trimming were read from the DNA. The profile covers hundreds of thousands of clones, with 70% to 90% appearing a single time and 0.8% to 0.85% taken by the ten largest. Followed over time, Seattle patients had been enrolled while infection was active. In germline, CDR1 is LGHNA, CDR2 YNFKEQ. V lost 2 bases, J lost 9 bases, and 14 bases lay in between. CDR3 length: 14 residues.

The rearrangement links TRBV4-2 to TRBJ2-1; D may be TRBD2 (6 bases). Sequencing used peripheral blood. The TCR was taken from a man aged 18-30 years with COVID-19, enrolled during active disease. The CDR3 region is CASSQPGSRREQFF. The CDR3 DNA reads TGTGCCAGCAGCCAACCCGGGAGTAGACGTGAGCAGTTCTTC.